This T cell receptor (beta chain) originates from a study of beta chain features in type 1 diabetes. Overall study findings and caveats: Within each of all four CD4+ subsets, Type 1 diabetes patients had TCRB CDR3s that were moderately but significantly shorter.

Researchers reported sorting CD4+ naive, central memory, regulatory and stem cell-like memory cells via CD45RO/CCR7/CD25/CD127/CD95/CD27. The investigators reverse transcribed all of the isolated RNA, so they sequenced expressed TCRB transcripts. Sequencing was performed with immunoSEQ multiplex PCR; in TCRdb, only in-frame clones are kept and a portion is missing. The data hold 600,000 to 700,000 clones, with 13% observed a single time. This clone was counted a few times. The antigen is not known. The V gene lost 0 bases and the J gene lost 9 bases, with 13 bases spanning the gap. The CDR3 runs to 14 residues. Germline V gene lookup returns CDR1 SGHDN and CDR2 FVKESK.

Sequencing used naive CD4+ T cells from blood. The receptor was isolated from a man aged 18 to 30 with type 1 diabetes. The chain links TRBV14 to TRBJ2-3, with D uncertain. CDR3 in DNA: TGTGCCAGCAGCCAAGATATCTTCCCGTCGACGCAGTATTTT. This encodes CASSQDIFPSTQYF.